The 12 T cell receptor beta chains below come from one sample, sequenced in a study of blood T cells in healthy people across ages. PCR was performed a second time for about 7 to 11 cycles using a sample-barcoded 5' primer and a J-beta primer mix. One entry per CDR3 protein, called by TCRdb with MiXCR from the 5' RACE reads. The data show about 1.4 million distinct CDR3 sequences, 59% seen once. Sequenced: blood. These receptors originate from a man aged 18 to 30 in good health.

The chain uses TRBV6-6 and TRBJ2-5; D is undetermined. From germline, CDR1 is MNHNY and CDR2 SVGAGI (reference sequence). The CDR3 has 14 amino acids. V lost 1 base and J lost 5, with 11 bases in between. This CDR3 reads CASSYYGPVETQYF. The CDR3 bases are TGTGCCAGCAGTTACTACGGCCCCGTGGAGACCCAGTACTTC.

The chain joins TRBV4-1 to TRBJ2-3; D is unresolved. V was trimmed by 4 bases and J by 8 bases, leaving 10 bases between them. There are 12 residues in the CDR3. Germline V lookup: CDR1 MGHRA, CDR2 YSYEKL. The CDR3 sequence: CASSPRFGTQYF. The CDR3 DNA is TGCGCCAGCAGCCCTCGCTTTGGTACGCAGTATTTT.

V gene TRBV19 combines with J gene TRBJ2-1; 8 bases match TRBD1. J lost 13 bases, V lost 5 bases, and 10 bases had no gene match. This CDR3 is 13 amino acids long. Germline lookup yields CDR1 LNHDA and CDR2 SQIVND (reference sequence). CDR3 bases: TGTGCCAGTAGTCCCGACAGGGGCGAGACCCAGTTCTTC. This encodes CASSPDRGETQFF.

This sequence joins TRBV2 and TRBJ2-3; 12 nucleotides align to TRBD2. J lost 3 bases, V lost 2 bases, and 3 bases had no gene match. The CDR3 is 16 residues long. The germline gives CDR1 SNHLY, CDR2 FYNNEI. CDR3 sequence: CASSEMTSGGTDTQYF. CDR3 DNA: TGTGCCAGCAGTGAAATGACTAGCGGGGGTACAGATACGCAGTATTTT.

The chain combines TRBV20-1 with TRBJ2-1, with 7 bases aligning to TRBD1. The germline gives CDR1 DFQATT, CDR2 SNEGSKA (reference sequence). V lost 3 bases to trimming and J lost 3 bases; unmatched junction nucleotides: 8. This CDR3 has 15 amino acids. In DNA, the CDR3 is TGCAGTGCTAGGGGCCCGGGACAGATCTACAATGAGCAGTTCTTC. This translates into CSARGPGQIYNEQFF.

V usage is TRBV24-1 and J usage is TRBJ2-5; D not certain. V lost 3 bases to trimming and J lost 5 bases, with 15 bases between them. CDR3 size: 15 residues. Germline CDR1 KGHDR, CDR2 SFDVKD. The CDR3 region is CATSDGPHLSETQYF. CDR3 sequence (DNA): TGTGCCACCAGTGATGGCCCTCACCTCTCTGAGACCCAGTACTTC.

The gene calls are TRBV5-1 and TRBJ1-4; TRBD1 might be the D (5 bases). The CDR3 extends over 14 amino acids. The V gene's germline CDR1 is SGHRS and CDR2 YFSETQ. V gave up 7 bases and J gave up 6 bases, with 16 bases separating them. DNA of the CDR3: TGCGCCAGCGCGGGACCCCCTGCGGATGAAAAACTGTTTTTT. This sequence encodes CASAGPPADEKLFF. Drawing the rest from reference TRBV5-1 and TRBJ1-4, the complete variable domain is KAGVTQTPRYLIKTRGQQVTLSCSPISGHRSVSWYQQTPGQGLQFLFEYFSETQRNKGNFPGRFSGRQFSNSRSEMNVSTLELGDSALYLCASAGPPADEKLFFGSGTQLSVL.

V and J are TRBV25-1 and TRBJ2-4, with D possibly matching TRBD2 (7 bases). With 1 base removed from V and 13 bases from J, the gap between germline ends came to 23 bases. The CDR3 is 16 residues long. Germline V CDR1 and CDR2: MGHDK, SYGVNS. The CDR3 DNA reads TGTGCCAGCAGTGAATTAGGGGGAGGGCGTTACAATGAGCAGTACTTC. Protein sequence: CASSELGGGRYNEQYF.

The CDR3 loop is CASSPPWADTQYF. For the CDR3, the DNA is TGTGCCAGCAGCCCTCCGTGGGCAGATACGCAGTATTTT. The genes are TRBV11-2 and TRBJ2-3; D is uncertain. The V gene's germline CDR1 is SGHAT and CDR2 FQNNGV. The V gene lost 5 bases and the J gene lost 4 bases, with 10 bases spanning the gap. The CDR3 loop spans 13 amino acids.

This clonotype has only a few counts. The chain links TRBV7-2 to TRBJ2-3; TRBD2 might be the D (7 bases). The CDR3 totals 18 residues. V was clipped by 1 base and J by 2 bases, with 19 bases between them. From germline, CDR1 is SGHTA and CDR2 FQGNSA. The CDR3 DNA is TGTGCCAGCAGCTTAGTACCGGGGGGCGCAGGGTTCACAGATACGCAGTATTTT. It is translated as CASSLVPGGAGFTDTQYF.

This clonotype was counted a few times. The chain joins TRBV4-2 to TRBJ2-7; 10 bases fit TRBD2. The CDR3 consists of 17 residues. Germline CDR1 LGHNA, CDR2 YNFKEQ. V shed 1 base and J 0 bases; nucleotides not matched to a gene: 6. The CDR3 coding sequence is TGTGCCAGCAGCCAAGTTCTAGCGGGGGACCTCTCCTACGAGCAGTACTTC. Encoded protein: CASSQVLAGDLSYEQYF.

The rearrangement links TRBV5-1 to TRBJ2-7, with D possibly called TRBD1 or TRBD2 (5 bases each). Trimming pared 5 bases from V and 2 bases from J, leaving 17 bases between. Per the germline V gene, CDR1 is SGHRS and CDR2 is YFSETQ. The CDR3 is 15 residues long. This chain's CDR3 is CASRGGHLSPYEQYF. CDR3 sequence (DNA): TGCGCCAGCAGAGGAGGACACCTTTCTCCCTACGAGCAGTACTTC.